This T cell receptor (beta chain) was identified during a study of post-analysis software for immune sequencing data. On the study more broadly: Disease trajectories encompassed relapsing-remitting, secondary progressive and progressive-relapsing multiple sclerosis.

CDR3 length equals 15 residues. Germline CDR1 and CDR2: ENHRY and SYGVKD. V lost 6 bases and J lost 2; bases outside the gene matches: 6. Prepared TCR beta cDNA libraries contained unique molecular identifiers. TCRdb independently ran MiXCR on the PCR reads; one entry per CDR3 protein. The data show about 760,000 distinct CDR3 sequences, with about 32% seen just once and 0.55% to 0.65% held by the top ten. General study findings and limits: Controls had lower frequencies than patients of about 5 TRBV segments, which included TRBV5-6, TRBV5-1 and TRBV20-1.

Only a few counts were recorded for this clonotype. Its matching antigen is unknown. V gene TRBV10-3 combines with J gene TRBJ2-3; 9 bases agree with TRBD1. This TCR was recovered from a girl aged 10 to 17 with multiple sclerosis. Sequenced sample: blood. The CDR3 bases are TGTGCCATCAGACCGGGACAGGGTTCCACAGATACGCAGTATTTT. Translated: CAIRPGQGSTDTQYF.